The 26 T cell receptor beta chains presented below share a single source sample, sequenced in a study of cytomegalovirus exposure and HLA in healthy donors. A multiplex PCR was run with 60 Vbeta primers and 13 Jbeta primers. Profiling relied on immunoSEQ multiplex PCR, and the TCRdb table lists in-frame clones only, not all of them. The profile shows over 75,000 clones, under 75% of them singletons. What was sequenced was PBMCs. The receptors stem from a human donor in good health.

The chain uses TRBV11-3 and TRBJ1-3; TRBD1 matches at 8 bases. Germline V gene sequence: CDR1 SGHNT, CDR2 YENEEA. The CDR3 is 16 amino acids. V lost 5 bases to trimming and J lost 2 bases; unmatched junction nucleotides: 8. DNA for the CDR3: TGTGCCAGCAGCCACGGACAGGGATTAACTGGAAACACCATATATTTT. This codes for CASSHGQGLTGNTIYF.

V and J are TRBV10-3 and TRBJ2-3; 15 positions agree with TRBD2. CDR1 is ENHRY and CDR2 is SYGVKD in the germline V gene. With 0 bases clipped from V and 4 bases from J, the junction kept 8 bases outside the gene matches. This CDR3 is 19 amino acids long. The DNA for the CDR3 is TGTGCCATCAGTGAGTCGGGACTAGCGGGGGGCGGTGGTGCAGATACGCAGTATTTT. Translating gives CAISESGLAGGGGADTQYF.

The chain uses TRBV15 and TRBJ2-7; TRBD1 matches 10 bases. CDR1 is LNHNV and CDR2 is YYDKDF in the germline V gene (reference sequence). There are 15 residues in the CDR3. The junction had 0 bases not matched to a gene; V was cut back by 1 base and J by 0 bases. The CDR3 spells CATSRGTGGSYEQYF. Written as DNA, the CDR3 is TGTGCCACCAGCAGAGGGACAGGGGGCTCCTACGAGCAGTACTTC.

This clone was detected only a few times. This chain links TRBV30 with TRBJ1-1; D not certain. Germline CDR1 and CDR2: GTSNPN and SVGIG (reference sequence). V was shortened by 0 bases and J by 0 bases, with 5 bases between the two germline ends. This CDR3 is 13 amino acids long. The CDR3 sequence: CAWSVQMNTEAFF. The CDR3 nucleotides are TGTGCCTGGAGTGTACAAATGAACACTGAAGCTTTCTTT.

The gene calls are TRBV9 and TRBJ2-1; possibly TRBD2 for D (7 bases). Germline V gives CDR1 SGDLS, CDR2 YYNGEE. Deletions cut 4 bases from V and 8 bases from J, with 22 bases between. CDR3 size: 16 residues. The CDR3: CASSSGGAGAPHEQFF. CDR3 bases: TGTGCCAGCAGCTCTGGGGGGGCGGGGGCCCCCCATGAGCAGTTCTTC.

V and J are TRBV11-3 and TRBJ2-1, with TRBD2 identical over 11 bases. CDR1 and CDR2 (germline): SGHNT, YENEEA. This CDR3 spans 16 amino acids. V shed 5 bases, J shed 0 bases, and the junction held 3 bases outside the gene matches. The CDR3, as DNA: TGTGCCAGCAGCACACTAGCGGGGGCCTCCTACAATGAGCAGTTCTTC. Amino acid sequence: CASSTLAGASYNEQFF.

The J gene is TRBJ2-7, the V gene TRBV2, with TRBD2 matching over 11 bases. V shed 8 bases and J 3 bases; nucleotides not matched to a gene: 9. Germline-derived CDR1 and CDR2 are SNHLY and FYNNEI. CDR3 length: 15 residues. CDR3 in amino acids: CASDPSGGPYYEQYF. DNA of the CDR3: TGTGCCAGCGATCCTAGCGGGGGGCCCTACTACGAGCAGTACTTC.

This clone was seen just once. The chain has TRBV9 and TRBJ2-5; 7 nucleotides match TRBD2. The CDR3 spans 15 residues. The germline V gene has CDR1 SGDLS and CDR2 YYNGEE. The V gene end was trimmed by 3 bases and the J gene end by 5 bases; junction bases not matched to a gene: 10. CDR3 amino acids: CASSALSGERETQYF. The CDR3 nucleotides are TGTGCCAGCAGCGCCCTGAGCGGGGAACGGGAGACCCAGTACTTC.

This clone has a single count. CDR3 residues: CASSLQGNQPQHF. CDR3 DNA sequence: TGTGCCAGCAGTCTACAGGGGAATCAGCCCCAGCATTTT. The genes are TRBV2 and TRBJ1-5; TRBD1 matches 7 bases. V trimming: 5 bases; J trimming: 4 bases; junction bases outside the gene matches: 2. CDR1 is SNHLY, CDR2 FYNNEI, per germline. The CDR3 loop spans 13 amino acids.

CDR3 sequence (DNA): TGCGCCAGCAGCCAACCCGGGACAGGGTGGTACGAGCAGTACTTC. It is translated as CASSQPGTGWYEQYF. J is TRBJ2-7 and V is TRBV4-1, with 9 nucleotides matching TRBD1. The V gene end was trimmed by 2 bases and the J gene end by 4 bases; junction bases not matched to a gene: 6. The V gene's germline CDR1 is MGHRA and CDR2 YSYEKL. The CDR3 runs to 15 residues.

CDR3 protein: CASSSDLGQSPTTEAFF. The CDR3 DNA is TGTGCCAGCAGCTCAGATCTGGGACAGTCCCCAACCACTGAAGCTTTCTTT. The chain joins TRBV4-2 to TRBJ1-1; 7 positions agree with TRBD1. Trimming removed 5 bases from V and 4 bases from J; junction bases left unmatched: 16. This CDR3 is built from 17 residues. Germline V lookup: CDR1 LGHNA, CDR2 YNFKEQ.

This clone was detected only a few times. The chain joins TRBV19 to TRBJ2-4; 8 nucleotides align to TRBD2. CDR3 length: 15 amino acids. CDR1 and CDR2 (germline): LNHDA, SQIVND (reference sequence). With V trimmed by 6 bases and J by 8 bases, 12 bases remained unmatched. CDR3: CASRRGGTRSDIQYF. In DNA form, the CDR3 reads TGTGCCAGTAGACGAGGGGGGACTAGGTCTGACATTCAGTACTTC.

This clone was detected only once. The chain uses TRBV2 and TRBJ2-7; D perhaps matches TRBD2 (6 bases). The germline V gene has CDR1 SNHLY and CDR2 FYNNEI. Trimming pared 0 bases from V and 2 bases from J, leaving 23 bases between. The CDR3 runs to 19 residues. CDR3 in amino acids: CASSEASRGGGPRTYEQYF. The CDR3 DNA is TGTGCCAGCAGTGAAGCGTCCCGGGGAGGTGGCCCCCGGACCTACGAGCAGTACTTC.

The gene calls are TRBV7-9 and TRBJ2-7, with D possibly TRBD1 on 6 matching bases. The CDR3 extends over 15 amino acids. Between the trimmed V and J ends, which lost 1 base and 1 base, there was a span of 11 bases. The germline gives CDR1 SEHNR, CDR2 FQNEAQ (reference sequence). CDR3 sequence (DNA): TGTGCCAGCAGCTTAGGCGGGCAGGGGTCCTACGAGCAGTACTTC. Translating gives CASSLGGQGSYEQYF.

V gene TRBV18 combines with J gene TRBJ2-1; 8 bases fit TRBD2. V dropped 1 base and J dropped 5; count of bases not matched to a gene: 13. Germline V lookup: CDR1 KGHSH, CDR2 LQKENI. This CDR3 is 18 amino acids long. The DNA for the CDR3 is TGTGCCAGCTCACCACGCTTACTAGCGGACTACATAAACAATGAGCAGTTCTTC. It yields the protein CASSPRLLADYINNEQFF.

This clone was detected only a few times. The gene calls are TRBV4-3 and TRBJ2-5; the D is unclear. The CDR3 spans 13 residues. The germline V gene has CDR1 LGHNA and CDR2 YSLEER. Trimming cost V 1 base and J 2 bases, with 5 bases left between them. The DNA for the CDR3 is TGCGCCAGCAGCCAAGGTCTTCAAGAGACCCAGTACTTC. Protein product: CASSQGLQETQYF.

The chain uses TRBV4-3 and TRBJ1-3; D ambiguous. The V gene lost 8 bases and the J gene lost 5 bases, with 7 bases spanning the gap. CDR3 length: 11 residues. Germline-derived CDR1 and CDR2 are LGHNA and YSLEER. CDR3 amino acids: CASRGRNTIYF. The CDR3 DNA follows: TGCGCCAGCCGCGGCCGAAACACCATATATTTT.

The chain joins TRBV9 to TRBJ1-6, with 8 bases that match TRBD1. This CDR3 has 16 amino acids. V shed 0 bases and J 7 bases; nucleotides not matched to a gene: 6. The germline gives CDR1 SGDLS, CDR2 YYNGEE. The CDR3 region is CASSVASGTGNSPLHF. The DNA for the CDR3 is TGTGCCAGCAGCGTAGCAAGTGGGACAGGCAATTCACCCCTCCACTTT.

J is TRBJ2-3 and V is TRBV5-1, with 14 bases lining up with TRBD2. V dropped 4 bases and J dropped 4; count of bases not matched to a gene: 11. Germline CDR1 SGHRS, CDR2 YFSETQ. The CDR3 has 18 residues. The CDR3 bases are TGCGCCAGCAGCCTAGGACTAGCGGGGGGCCTTCGGGCAGATACGCAGTATTTT. Encoded protein: CASSLGLAGGLRADTQYF.

This chain uses TRBV7-2 with TRBJ2-5; TRBD1 matches 7 bases. Germline assignment: CDR1 SGHTA and CDR2 FQGNSA. Trimming took 6 bases from V and 1 from J; bases not matched to a gene: 5. The length of the CDR3 is 14 residues. The CDR3 coding sequence is TGTGCCAGCAGACCCAACAGGGGCCAAGAGACCCAGTACTTC. Translation gives CASRPNRGQETQYF.

The chain joins TRBV18 to TRBJ2-5, with TRBD1 identical over 9 bases. CDR3 length: 16 residues. CDR1 KGHSH and CDR2 LQKENI come from the germline V gene. The junction had 7 bases not matched to a gene; V was cut back by 3 bases and J by 2 bases. The CDR3 protein is CASSPTLGQGQETQYF. CDR3 DNA sequence: TGTGCCAGCTCACCTACGTTAGGACAGGGGCAAGAGACCCAGTACTTC.

The gene calls are TRBV5-8 and TRBJ2-5; TRBD2 matches at 7 bases. The junction had 1 base not matched to a gene; V was cut back by 3 bases and J by 5 bases. Germline assignment: CDR1 SGHTS and CDR2 YDEGEE. The CDR3 consists of 12 residues. CDR3 coding DNA: TGTGCCAGCAGCTCCGGGAGGGAGACCCAGTACTTC. It specifies CASSSGRETQYF.

The V and J genes are TRBV5-1 and TRBJ2-2; TRBD1 aligns across 8 bases. This CDR3 is built from 15 residues. The germline V gene encodes CDR1 SGHRS and CDR2 YFSETQ. With V trimmed by 4 bases and J by 0 bases, 2 bases remained unmatched. DNA for the CDR3: TGCGCCAGCAGCATACAGGGGGCGAACACCGGGGAGCTGTTTTTT. Amino acid sequence: CASSIQGANTGELFF.

This clone showed up just a few times. The V call is TRBV30, the J call TRBJ1-2; TRBD1 might be the D (6 bases). CDR1 and CDR2 (germline): GTSNPN, SVGIG (reference sequence). Trimming cost V 1 base and J 8 bases, with 11 bases left between them. The CDR3 contains 12 residues. CDR3 sequence reads: CAWSEQGRGYTF. CDR3 DNA sequence: TGTGCCTGGAGTGAACAGGGACGGGGCTACACCTTC.

A few counts support this clone. The V and J genes are TRBV19 and TRBJ1-3; D might be TRBD1 (5 bases). Germline V gives CDR1 LNHDA, CDR2 SQIVND (reference sequence). V was cut by 9 bases and J by 7 bases, with 16 bases left in between. This CDR3 comprises 13 residues. This CDR3 reads CASFGQGRNTIYF. In nucleotides, the CDR3 is TGTGCCAGCTTTGGCCAGGGTAGGAACACCATATATTTT. The full variable domain, completed using reference TRBV19 and TRBJ1-3, is DGGITQSPKYLFRKEGQNVTLSCEQNLNHDAMYWYRQDPGQGLRLIYYSQIVNDFQKGDIAEGYSVSREKKESFPLTVTSAQKNPTAFYLCASFGQGRNTIYFGEGSWLTVV.

The chain uses TRBV13 and TRBJ1-3; no reliable D call. V shed 5 bases and J shed 0 bases, with 8 bases lying between them. This CDR3 contains 14 residues. Germline CDR1 PRHDT, CDR2 FYEKMQ (reference sequence). The DNA for the CDR3 is TGTGCCAGCAGCCCCCGCGCCTCTGGAAACACCATATATTTT. Translated: CASSPRASGNTIYF.